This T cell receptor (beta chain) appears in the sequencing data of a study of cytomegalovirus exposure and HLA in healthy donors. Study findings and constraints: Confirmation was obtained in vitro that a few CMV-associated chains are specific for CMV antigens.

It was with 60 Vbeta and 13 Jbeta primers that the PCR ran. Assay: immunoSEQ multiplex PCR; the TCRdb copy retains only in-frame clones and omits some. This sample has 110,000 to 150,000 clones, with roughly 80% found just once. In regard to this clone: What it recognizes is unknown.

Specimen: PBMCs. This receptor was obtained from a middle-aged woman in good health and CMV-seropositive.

CDR3 nucleotide sequence: TGTGCCAGCAGCCTAAGAGGTCGTGGTAGCACAGATACGCAGTATTTT. Protein: CASSLRGRGSTDTQYF. This chain joins TRBV27 and TRBJ2-3, with D hard to call. The ends were cut back, 6 bases at V and 0 bases at J, with 16 bases in the middle. The V gene's germline CDR1 is MNHEY and CDR2 SMNVEV (reference sequence). The CDR3 is 16 amino acids.